The 22 T cell receptor beta chains reported below all come from one sample, sequenced in a study of blood T cell repertoires in COVID-19. TCRdb's copy holds only in-frame clones and misses some; the assay was immunoSEQ multiplex PCR. This table has about 160,000 clones, about 90% appearing once. Sample: peripheral blood. These receptors were collected from a man aged 60 to 69 with acute or convalescent COVID-19.

The chain carries TRBV12-3 or TRBV12-4 and TRBJ2-1, with 9 bases that match TRBD1. This CDR3 comprises 12 residues. V lost 5 bases, J lost 14 bases, and 7 bases stayed unmatched. The CDR3 coding sequence is TGTGCCAGCAGTGAGTTACAGGGGGCTAAGTTCTTC. Amino acid sequence: CASSELQGAKFF.

The chain recombines TRBV30 with TRBJ1-1; the D gene is possibly TRBD1 (5 bases). The V end was cut by 4 bases, the J end by 1 base, with 13 bases between. The germline V gene has CDR1 GTSNPN and CDR2 SVGIG (reference sequence). This CDR3 is built from 14 residues. The CDR3: CAWTWPRANTEAFF. The CDR3 DNA reads TGTGCCTGGACCTGGCCCAGGGCGAACACTGAAGCTTTCTTT.

The table lists this clone with many counts. The rearrangement uses TRBV2 and TRBJ1-5; TRBD1 matches 9 bases. The ends lost 8 bases at V and 1 base at J; junction bases unmatched: 15. The CDR3 totals 18 residues. Germline values: CDR1 SNHLY, CDR2 FYNNEI. In nucleotides, the CDR3 is TGTGCCAGCCACTCGGGACAGGGTATAGGGAGGAGCAATCAGCCCCAGCATTTT. Translated, it gives CASHSGQGIGRSNQPQHF.

The genes are TRBV9 and TRBJ1-1; D gene ambiguous. V lost 0 bases to trimming and J lost 0 bases, with 9 bases between them. Per the germline V gene, CDR1 is SGDLS and CDR2 is YYNGEE. The CDR3 runs 15 residues. This CDR3 reads CASSVDANLNTEAFF. The CDR3 DNA reads as TGTGCCAGCAGCGTAGACGCGAACCTGAACACTGAAGCTTTCTTT. The variable domain in full, with the rest retrieved from reference TRBV9 and TRBJ1-1, is DSGVTQTPKHLITATGQRVTLRCSPRSGDLSVYWYQQSLDQGLQFLIQYYNGEERAKGNILERFSAQQFPDLHSELNLSSLELGDSALYFCASSVDANLNTEAFFGQGTRLTVV.

The chain recombines TRBV19 with TRBJ2-3; the match to TRBD1 covers 10 bases. The CDR3 consists of 14 residues. Germline V gene sequence: CDR1 LNHDA, CDR2 SQIVND (reference sequence). V gave up 4 bases and J gave up 10 bases; unmatched junction bases: 8. The CDR3 protein is CASSNRDRGGSQYF. In nucleotides, the CDR3 is TGTGCCAGTAGTAACCGGGACAGGGGCGGCTCGCAGTATTTT.

This chain links TRBV7-8 with TRBJ2-3; 13 bases are shared with TRBD2. V was clipped by 5 bases and J by 5 bases; unmatched bases: 4. This CDR3 is built from 15 residues. Germline assignment: CDR1 SGHVS and CDR2 FQNEAQ. DNA for the CDR3: TGTGCCAGCAGCCCACTAGCGGGGGGGCGAGATACGCAGTATTTT. Amino acid sequence: CASSPLAGGRDTQYF.

This clone has a single count. The chain uses TRBV9 and TRBJ1-5; D is perhaps TRBD1 (5 bases). Trimming took 4 bases from V and 5 from J, leaving 16 bases between them. The CDR3 has 15 amino acids. Looked up from germline, CDR1 is SGDLS and CDR2 is YYNGEE. CDR3 protein: CASSTSGTLYQPQHF. DNA of the CDR3: TGTGCCAGCAGCACCTCCGGGACTCTTTATCAGCCCCAGCATTTT.

The chain recombines TRBV10-3 with TRBJ2-7; 9 bases align to TRBD1. The germline V gene has CDR1 ENHRY and CDR2 SYGVKD. This CDR3 is built from 15 residues. Trimming cost V 6 bases and J 4 bases; bases outside gene matches: 10. The DNA for the CDR3 is TGTGCCATCAGCTTCGAACAGGGGGCGAGGTACGAGCAGTACTTC. It codes for CAISFEQGARYEQYF.

The rearrangement links TRBV29-1 to TRBJ2-3; 7 positions match TRBD2. CDR1 and CDR2 (germline): SQVTM, ANQGSEA. The CDR3 length is 14 residues. Germline trimming cut 7 bases from V and 3 bases from J; bases unmatched to any gene: 10. DNA for the CDR3: TGCAGCGCATCCGGGACTATTCGGACAGATACGCAGTATTTT. Translated: CSASGTIRTDTQYF.

The genes are TRBV7-9 and TRBJ2-7; D is unresolved. Germline-derived CDR1 and CDR2 are SEHNR and FQNEAQ (reference sequence). CDR3 length: 13 amino acids. The V end was cut by 1 base, the J end by 5 bases, with 9 bases between. The CDR3, as DNA: TGTGCCAGCAGCTTAGATCCGCGCCACGAGCAGTACTTC. It yields the protein CASSLDPRHEQYF. Variable domain in full (rest from reference TRBV7-9 and TRBJ2-7): DTGVSQNPRHKITKRGQNVTFRCDPISEHNRLYWYRQTLGQGPEFLTYFQNEAQLEKSRLLSDRFSAERPKGSFSTLEIQRTEQGDSAMYLCASSLDPRHEQYFGPGTRLTVT.

The chain employs TRBV10-3 and TRBJ2-1; TRBD2 matches 7 bases. From germline, CDR1 is ENHRY and CDR2 SYGVKD. V dropped 3 bases and J dropped 7; count of bases not matched to a gene: 9. This CDR3 spans 15 amino acids. The CDR3 DNA sequence: TGTGCCATCAGTGATCCAGGACTGGGAGGGAATGAGCAGTTCTTC. Encoded protein: CAISDPGLGGNEQFF.

The sample holds one count of this clone. This chain connects TRBV11-2 to TRBJ1-6; 8 positions agree with TRBD1. The trim removed 5 bases at V and 7 bases at J, leaving 1 base unmatched. The CDR3 runs to 13 residues. Germline V lookup: CDR1 SGHAT, CDR2 FQNNGV. CDR3 protein: CASSGDRNSPLHF. The CDR3 DNA follows: TGTGCCAGCAGCGGGGACAGGAATTCACCCCTCCACTTT.

The chain employs TRBV6-4 and TRBJ1-2; D ambiguous. V lost 4 bases to trimming and J lost 9 bases, with 9 bases between them. CDR1 and CDR2 from the germline V gene are MRHNA and SNTAGT. This CDR3 is built from 11 residues. This chain's CDR3 is CASSAGMSYTF. CDR3 bases: TGTGCCAGCAGTGCCGGTATGAGCTACACCTTC.

The genes are TRBV5-1 and TRBJ2-5, with TRBD1 identical over 9 bases. The germline gives CDR1 SGHRS, CDR2 YFSETQ. The CDR3 covers 19 residues. The junction had 20 bases not matched to a gene; V was cut back by 4 bases and J by 4 bases. This CDR3 reads CASSAVPFPGQGGGETQYF. The CDR3 region has the DNA TGCGCCAGCAGCGCTGTCCCATTTCCGGGACAGGGAGGGGGAGAGACCCAGTACTTC.

The genes are TRBV21-1 and TRBJ1-5; the D call in the table, TRBD1, was not verified against the DNA. TRBV21-1 is deemed a pseudogene. The CDR3 is 18 residues long. The CDR3 region has the DNA TGTGCCAGCAGCAAAGGGGAGACAGGTGATTATAGCAATCAGCCCCAGCATTTT. It specifies CASSKGETGDYSNQPQHF.

The chain combines TRBV19 with TRBJ2-1, with D possibly matching TRBD1 (5 bases). V was cut by 9 bases and J by 6 bases, with 12 bases left in between. Germline V gives CDR1 LNHDA, CDR2 SQIVND (reference sequence). The CDR3 is made up of 12 amino acids. The CDR3 region is CASRSQGNEQFF. Here the CDR3 DNA reads TGTGCCAGCAGGAGCCAGGGCAATGAGCAGTTCTTC.

This clone was observed a single time. The CDR3: CASSLSQLAGNEQYF. The CDR3 DNA sequence: TGTGCCAGCAGTTTATCCCAACTAGCGGGGAACGAGCAGTACTTC. The chain is built from TRBV27 and TRBJ2-7; 10 bases fit TRBD2. Per the germline V gene, CDR1 is MNHEY and CDR2 is SMNVEV (reference sequence). This CDR3 has 15 residues. The junction had 4 bases not matched to a gene; V was cut back by 0 bases and J by 5 bases.

This chain connects TRBV15 to TRBJ1-2, with TRBD1 as a possible D gene (6 bases). The V end was cut by 0 bases, the J end by 8 bases, with 16 bases between. CDR1 and CDR2 from the germline V gene are LNHNV and YYDKDF (reference sequence). The CDR3 contains 15 residues. The CDR3 region is CATSREDRSGGGYTF. The CDR3 DNA sequence: TGTGCCACCAGCAGAGAAGACAGGTCAGGAGGAGGCTACACCTTC.

This chain links TRBV18 with TRBJ1-2; D uncertain. This CDR3 has 15 residues. The germline V and J ends were trimmed by 2 bases and 3 bases, with 13 bases remaining between them. Germline-derived CDR1 and CDR2 are KGHSH and LQKENI. CDR3 region: CASSPLNAGDYGYTF. The CDR3 coding sequence is TGTGCCAGCTCACCATTAAACGCAGGCGACTATGGCTACACCTTC.

The chain couples TRBV4-2 to TRBJ2-3, with TRBD1 matching over 8 bases. CDR3 length equals 15 residues. J lost 5 bases, V lost 1 base, and 5 bases had no gene match. CDR1 is LGHNA, CDR2 YNFKEQ, per germline. The CDR3 is CASSQVYRGEDTQYF. In DNA, the CDR3 is TGTGCCAGCAGCCAAGTTTACAGGGGGGAAGATACGCAGTATTTT.

V gene TRBV6-6 combines with J gene TRBJ1-6, with a tentative D call TRBD1 (6 bases). CDR3 length: 12 amino acids. V was cut by 9 bases and J by 6 bases, with 9 bases left in between. The germline V gene has CDR1 MNHNY and CDR2 SVGAGI (reference sequence). CDR3 nucleotide sequence: TGTGCCAGTCAGGGGCCTAATTCACCCCTCCACTTT. This sequence encodes CASQGPNSPLHF.

The V and J genes are TRBV7-6 and TRBJ1-1; 9 bases fit TRBD1. Germline CDR1 SGHVS, CDR2 FNYEAQ. V lost 3 bases, J lost 6 bases, and 8 bases stayed unmatched. The CDR3 is 15 amino acids. The CDR3 reads CASSFEPGQGSEAFF. The DNA of the CDR3 is TGTGCCAGCAGCTTCGAACCGGGACAGGGTTCTGAAGCTTTCTTT. The full variable domain, completed using reference TRBV7-6 and TRBJ1-1, is GAGVSQSPRYKVTKRGQDVALRCDPISGHVSLYWYRQALGQGPEFLTYFNYEAQQDKSGLPNDRFSAERPEGSISTLTIQRTEQRDSAMYRCASSFEPGQGSEAFFGQGTRLTVV.